Listed below are T cell receptor beta chains from one sample, sequenced in a study of shared clonotypes between healthy human individuals. Produced via immunoSEQ multiplex PCR; TCRdb's table is partial and in-frame only. Of about 520,000 clones listed, more than 65% are singletons. The material sequenced was PBMCs. The source of these receptors is a woman aged 40 to 50 in good health. Some clones in this sample may be carry-over from other donors' samples. Each CDR3 is given with its conserved first and last residue. A D gene is named only where the DNA matches it firmly. The size entry is marked missing in some rows and otherwise reads once, few, many or a size class.

CDR3aa: CASSVGGSRSYNEQFF; CDR3nt: TGTGCCAGCAGCGTAGGCGGGAGTCGGTCCTACAATGAGCAGTTCTTC; abundance: -; d_gene: TRBD2; j_gene: TRBJ2-1; v_gene: TRBV9
CDR3aa: CASSVGTFPLYTF; CDR3nt: TGTGCCAGCAGCGTAGGGACATTCCCTCTTTACACCTTC; abundance: -; d_gene: -; j_gene: TRBJ1-2; v_gene: TRBV9
CDR3aa: CASSLDGISSSDNEQFF; CDR3nt: TGCGCCAGCAGCTTAGACGGGATTAGCTCCAGTGACAATGAGCAGTTCTTC; abundance: -; d_gene: -; j_gene: TRBJ2-1; v_gene: TRBV5-1
CDR3aa: CASSRGSSYNEQFF; CDR3nt: TGTGCCAGCAGTCGCGGGAGCTCCTACAATGAGCAGTTCTTC; abundance: -; d_gene: TRBD2; j_gene: TRBJ2-1; v_gene: TRBV6-5
CDR3aa: CAWSVLNGQPQHF; CDR3nt: TGTGCCTGGAGTGTCCTCAACGGTCAGCCCCAGCATTTT; abundance: -; d_gene: -; j_gene: TRBJ1-5; v_gene: TRBV30
CDR3aa: CASSYSGGGPNTEAFF; CDR3nt: TGTGCCAGCAGTTACTCGGGCGGAGGACCGAACACTGAAGCTTTCTTT; abundance: many; d_gene: -; j_gene: TRBJ1-1; v_gene: TRBV6-5
CDR3aa: CASSIGAGDGTDTQYF; CDR3nt: TGTGCCAGTAGTATTGGAGCGGGAGACGGCACAGATACGCAGTATTTT; abundance: -; d_gene: TRBD2; j_gene: TRBJ2-3; v_gene: TRBV19
CDR3aa: CASSTTRGSSYEQYF; CDR3nt: TGTGCCAGCAGTACGACGCGGGGGAGCTCCTACGAGCAGTACTTC; abundance: -; d_gene: TRBD2; j_gene: TRBJ2-7; v_gene: TRBV7-9
CDR3aa: CASSEHSNQPQHF; CDR3nt: TGTGCCAGCAGTGAACATAGCAATCAGCCCCAGCATTTT; abundance: -; d_gene: -; j_gene: TRBJ1-5; v_gene: TRBV6-1
CDR3aa: CASSLRGRTSYNEQFF; CDR3nt: TGTGCCAGCAGCTTACGCGGGAGGACCTCCTACAATGAGCAGTTCTTC; abundance: once; d_gene: TRBD2; j_gene: TRBJ2-1; v_gene: TRBV7-8
CDR3aa: CASSGTDNEKLFF; CDR3nt: TGTGCCAGCAGCGGGACCGACAATGAAAAACTGTTTTTT; abundance: -; d_gene: -; j_gene: TRBJ1-4; v_gene: TRBV11-2
CDR3aa: CASSSRRGGQTQYF; CDR3nt: TGTGCCAGCAGCTCCCGGAGGGGGGGACAGACCCAGTACTTC; abundance: many; d_gene: -; j_gene: TRBJ2-5; v_gene: TRBV5-4
CDR3aa: CASAPGGSWYEQYF; CDR3nt: TGCGCCAGCGCCCCGGGTGGTAGCTGGTACGAGCAGTACTTC; abundance: -; d_gene: -; j_gene: TRBJ2-7; v_gene: TRBV5-1
CDR3aa: CASSVDGRDKNEQFF; CDR3nt: TGTGCCAGCAGCGTTGACGGGAGGGATAAGAATGAGCAGTTCTTC; abundance: few; d_gene: TRBD2; j_gene: TRBJ2-1; v_gene: TRBV9
CDR3aa: CASSESVGTYNEQFF; CDR3nt: TGCGCCAGCAGTGAGTCTGTCGGTACTTACAATGAGCAGTTCTTC; abundance: -; d_gene: -; j_gene: TRBJ2-1; v_gene: TRBV10-2
CDR3aa: CASSDRGNQPQHF; CDR3nt: TGTGCCAGCAGCGATAGGGGCAATCAGCCCCAGCATTTT; abundance: -; d_gene: -; j_gene: TRBJ1-5; v_gene: TRBV28
CDR3aa: CASSSPGTRVSYEQYF; CDR3nt: TGTGCCAGCAGCTCCCCCGGGACACGGGTCTCCTACGAGCAGTACTTC; abundance: many; d_gene: -; j_gene: TRBJ2-7; v_gene: TRBV13
CDR3aa: CASSMPPGRTTDTQYF; CDR3nt: TGTGCCAGCAGTATGCCCCCGGGACGAACGACAGATACGCAGTATTTT; abundance: -; d_gene: -; j_gene: TRBJ2-3; v_gene: TRBV28
CDR3aa: CASSGGQPENSGNTIYF; CDR3nt: TGTGCCAGCAGTGGGGGACAGCCGGAGAACTCTGGAAACACCATATATTTT; abundance: -; d_gene: TRBD1; j_gene: TRBJ1-3; v_gene: TRBV28
CDR3aa: CATSRGGLAGTYEQYF; CDR3nt: TGTGCCACCAGCAGAGGGGGACTAGCGGGAACCTACGAGCAGTACTTC; abundance: few; d_gene: TRBD2; j_gene: TRBJ2-7; v_gene: TRBV15
CDR3aa: CASSYPSGSAYNEQFF; CDR3nt: TGTGCCAGCAGTTACCCTAGCGGGAGTGCCTACAATGAGCAGTTCTTC; abundance: -; d_gene: TRBD2; j_gene: TRBJ2-1; v_gene: TRBV27
CDR3aa: CASSKGQEGNEKLFF; CDR3nt: TGTGCCAGCAGCAAGGGACAGGAGGGTAATGAAAAACTGTTTTTT; abundance: -; d_gene: TRBD1; j_gene: TRBJ1-4; v_gene: TRBV28
CDR3aa: CASSPAGLYRQQEQFF; CDR3nt: TGTGCCAGCAGCCCCGCGGGGCTCTACCGCCAACAAGAGCAGTTCTTC; abundance: -; d_gene: -; j_gene: TRBJ2-1; v_gene: TRBV28
CDR3aa: CATSRELAGSYEQYF; CDR3nt: TGTGCCACCAGCAGAGAACTAGCGGGGTCCTACGAGCAGTACTTC; abundance: -; d_gene: TRBD2; j_gene: TRBJ2-7; v_gene: TRBV15
CDR3aa: CASSLGEVTDTQYF; CDR3nt: TGTGCCAGCAGCTTAGGGGAAGTAACAGATACGCAGTATTTT; abundance: -; d_gene: -; j_gene: TRBJ2-3; v_gene: TRBV11-3
CDR3aa: CSVEEVGDEQFF; CDR3nt: TGCAGCGTTGAAGAGGTGGGGGATGAGCAGTTCTTC; abundance: -; d_gene: -; j_gene: TRBJ2-1; v_gene: TRBV29-1
CDR3aa: CASSSPGTSGLSSYNEQFF; CDR3nt: TGTGCCAGCAGCTCCCCAGGGACTAGCGGGCTGAGCTCCTACAATGAGCAGTTCTTC; abundance: -; d_gene: TRBD2; j_gene: TRBJ2-1; v_gene: TRBV7-3
CDR3aa: CASSLIATEAFF; CDR3nt: TGTGCCAGCAGTTTAATCGCCACTGAAGCTTTCTTT; abundance: -; d_gene: -; j_gene: TRBJ1-1; v_gene: TRBV28
CDR3aa: CASSRWARQETQYF; CDR3nt: TGTGCCAGCAGTCGTTGGGCAAGGCAAGAGACCCAGTACTTC; abundance: -; d_gene: -; j_gene: TRBJ2-5; v_gene: TRBV27
CDR3aa: CASSRTPSSYNEQFF; CDR3nt: TGTGCTAGCAGCCGGACCCCGAGCTCCTACAATGAGCAGTTCTTC; abundance: -; d_gene: -; j_gene: TRBJ2-1; v_gene: TRBV7-7
CDR3aa: CASSPFRLAGGPGANVLTF; CDR3nt: TGTGCCAGCAGCCCCTTTCGACTAGCGGGAGGGCCGGGGGCCAACGTCCTGACTTTC; abundance: -; d_gene: TRBD2; j_gene: TRBJ2-6; v_gene: TRBV7-3
CDR3aa: CASSPELQGTNSPLHF; CDR3nt: TGCGCCAGCAGCCCTGAATTACAGGGAACTAACTCACCCCTCCACTTT; abundance: -; d_gene: -; j_gene: TRBJ1-6; v_gene: TRBV5-1
CDR3aa: CASSTGTSPGDTQYF; CDR3nt: TGCGCCAGCAGCACCGGGACTAGCCCGGGGGATACGCAGTATTTT; abundance: many; d_gene: TRBD2; j_gene: TRBJ2-3; v_gene: TRBV5-1
CDR3aa: CASSQGDGAFF; CDR3nt: TGCGCCAGCAGCCAAGGGGACGGAGCTTTCTTT; abundance: -; d_gene: -; j_gene: TRBJ1-1; v_gene: TRBV4-3
CDR3aa: CASSLDRATNEKLFF; CDR3nt: TGTGCCAGCAGCTTAGACCGAGCAACTAATGAAAAACTGTTTTTT; abundance: few; d_gene: -; j_gene: TRBJ1-4; v_gene: TRBV7-9
CDR3aa: CASSKPWCSPKRGNTEAFF; CDR3nt: TGTGCCAGCAGCAAACCGTGGTGCTCCCCTAAGAGAGGGAACACTGAAGCTTTCTTT; abundance: few; d_gene: -; j_gene: TRBJ1-1; v_gene: TRBV21-1
CDR3aa: CASSPTVSTDTQYF; CDR3nt: TGCGCCAGCAGCCCGACAGTTAGCACAGATACGCAGTATTTT; abundance: -; d_gene: -; j_gene: TRBJ2-3; v_gene: TRBV5-1
CDR3aa: CAGGSHSYEQYF; CDR3nt: TGTGCCGGGGGGTCCCACTCCTACGAGCAGTACTTC; abundance: once; d_gene: -; j_gene: TRBJ2-7; v_gene: TRBV2
CDR3aa: CASSLGRAANTGELFF; CDR3nt: TGTGCCAGCAGCTTGGGACGGGCCGCGAACACCGGGGAGCTGTTTTTT; abundance: -; d_gene: -; j_gene: TRBJ2-2; v_gene: TRBV5-5
CDR3aa: CASSLERYYGYTF; CDR3nt: TGTGCCAGCAGCTTAGAACGGTACTATGGCTACACCTTC; abundance: -; d_gene: -; j_gene: TRBJ1-2; v_gene: TRBV7-8